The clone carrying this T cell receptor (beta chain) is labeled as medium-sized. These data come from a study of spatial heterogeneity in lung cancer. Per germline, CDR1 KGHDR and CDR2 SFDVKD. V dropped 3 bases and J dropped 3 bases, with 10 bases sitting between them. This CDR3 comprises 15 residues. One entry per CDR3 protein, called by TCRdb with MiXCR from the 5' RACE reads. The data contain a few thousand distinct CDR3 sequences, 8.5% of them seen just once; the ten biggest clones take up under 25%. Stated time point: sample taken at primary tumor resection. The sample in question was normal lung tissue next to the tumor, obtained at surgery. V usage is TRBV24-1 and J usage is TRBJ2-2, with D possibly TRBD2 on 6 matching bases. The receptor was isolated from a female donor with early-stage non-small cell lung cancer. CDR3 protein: CATSDRAGYTGELFF. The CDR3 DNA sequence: TGTGCCACCAGTGATCGAGCGGGCTACACCGGGGAGCTGTTTTTT.